The entry below gives a single T cell receptor (beta chain) sequence along with its context. The sample is drawn from a study of blood T cell repertoires in COVID-19. Profiled with immunoSEQ multiplex PCR; TCRdb holds only in-frame clones, not every one. The sample carries 150,000 to 200,000 clones, approximately 87% recorded once. Germline assignment: CDR1 SGHVS and CDR2 FQNEAQ. The V and J ends lost 2 bases and 5 bases, in that order; junction bases with no gene match: 5. The CDR3 length is 14 residues. The chain uses TRBV7-8 and TRBJ2-5; 7 nucleotides match TRBD1. The source material was peripheral blood. The origin of this receptor is a woman under 30 who had recovered from COVID-19. This CDR3 reads CASSLKDREETQYF. DNA of the CDR3: TGTGCCAGCAGCTTAAAAGACAGGGAGGAGACCCAGTACTTC.